Listed below are T cell receptor beta chains from one sample, sequenced in a study of cytomegalovirus exposure and HLA in healthy donors. Here immunoSEQ multiplex PCR was the method, and the copy in TCRdb shows in-frame clones only, minus some. The table includes over 200,000 clones, over 60% detected once. The sample was PBMCs. The receptors come from a male donor in good health and CMV-seronegative. Each CDR3 is given with its conserved first and last residue. A D gene is named only where the DNA matches it firmly. Clone size, where shown, is once, few, many, or a class for clones that have expanded.

j_call,clone_size,d_call,v_call,cdr3_aa,cdr3_nt
TRBJ2-5,-,-,TRBV7-8,CASSLELASQETQYF,TGTGCCAGCAGCTTAGAGCTAGCCAGCCAAGAGACCCAGTACTTC
TRBJ1-4,-,-,TRBV9,CASSRSGAGGRANEKLFF,TGTGCCAGCAGCCGGTCGGGAGCAGGAGGGCGGGCTAATGAAAAACTGTTTTTT
TRBJ2-7,-,TRBD1,TRBV7-2,CASSRPGQGFYEQYF,TGTGCCAGCAGCCGGCCGGGACAGGGTTTCTACGAGCAGTACTTC
TRBJ2-2,few,TRBD2,TRBV7-3,CASSPGTSGRGTGELFF,TGTGCCAGCAGCCCCGGGACTAGCGGGAGAGGTACCGGGGAGCTGTTTTTT
TRBJ1-1,-,-,TRBV11-1,CASSLASAGGAEAFF,TGTGCCAGCAGCTTAGCGTCGGCGGGGGGGGCTGAAGCTTTCTTT
TRBJ1-2,-,-,TRBV9,CASSEAGRLDGCTF,TGTGCCAGCAGCGAGGCAGGGCGCCTTGACGGCTGCACCTTC
TRBJ1-6,-,TRBD1,TRBV6-5,CASSYETGAVGSPLHF,TGTGCCAGCAGTTACGAGACAGGGGCGGTCGGTTCACCCCTCCACTTT
TRBJ1-2,few,-,TRBV6-1,CASSETGGRGYTF,TGTGCCAGCAGTGAAACGGGGGGACGGGGCTACACCTTC
TRBJ1-2,-,-,TRBV19,CASTPAGGDLRGYTF,TGTGCCAGTACCCCGGCGGGGGGCGACCTGCGGGGCTACACCTTC
TRBJ2-7,-,-,TRBV27,CASSVTGSEQYF,TGTGCCAGCAGTGTAACAGGGTCCGAGCAGTACTTC
TRBJ1-2,-,-,TRBV4-2,CASSQDLTGPDYGYTF,TGTGCCAGCAGCCAAGATCTCACAGGGCCCGACTATGGCTACACCTTC
TRBJ2-1,once,TRBD2,TRBV9,CASSVAELAAYNEQFF,TGTGCCAGCAGCGTAGCGGAACTAGCGGCCTACAATGAGCAGTTCTTC
TRBJ1-2,-,TRBD1,TRBV27,CASSGDRAFGYTF,TGTGCCAGCAGCGGTGACAGGGCATTTGGCTACACCTTC
TRBJ2-5,-,-,TRBV19,CASSGFRAQETQYF,TGTGCCAGTAGCGGGTTCAGGGCCCAAGAGACCCAGTACTTC
TRBJ2-1,-,-,TRBV18,CASSPMVGDEQFF,TGTGCCAGCTCACCAATGGTAGGGGATGAGCAGTTCTTC
TRBJ2-7,few,TRBD2,TRBV7-6,CASSRYRAGGSYEQYF,TGTGCCAGCAGCCGCTATAGGGCGGGAGGGTCCTACGAGCAGTACTTC
TRBJ2-1,-,-,TRBV2,CASSDGYNEQFF,TGTGCCAGCAGTGACGGTTACAATGAGCAGTTCTTC
TRBJ2-7,-,TRBD1,TRBV10-3,CAISESTGGSYEQYF,TGTGCCATCAGTGAGTCGACAGGGGGTAGCTACGAGCAGTACTTC
TRBJ2-1,-,TRBD2,TRBV29-1,CSVAEREVYNEQFF,TGCAGCGTTGCCGAACGGGAGGTCTACAATGAGCAGTTCTTC
TRBJ1-3,-,-,TRBV9,CASSVGTAGNTIYF,TGTGCCAGCAGCGTAGGTACGGCTGGAAACACCATATATTTT
TRBJ2-3,-,TRBD2,TRBV28,CASSMAVLQREGQDTQYF,TGTGCCAGCAGTATGGCAGTGCTACAGCGGGAGGGCCAAGATACGCAGTATTTT
TRBJ2-5,-,-,TRBV6-5,CASSYSSDSPKETQYF,TGTGCCAGCAGTTATTCCTCTGACAGTCCGAAAGAGACCCAGTACTTC
TRBJ2-3,-,TRBD1,TRBV9,CASSATTGGSDTQYF,TGTGCCAGCAGCGCGACGACAGGGGGCTCAGATACGCAGTATTTT
TRBJ2-7,-,TRBD2,TRBV5-6,CASSMPSGSYEQYF,TGTGCCAGCAGCATGCCTAGCGGGAGCTACGAGCAGTACTTC
TRBJ1-1,-,-,TRBV10-3,CAISESNFEGFLGAFF,TGTGCCATCAGTGAGTCAAATTTTGAGGGCTTCCTGGGAGCTTTCTTT
TRBJ2-7,-,TRBD2,TRBV9,CASSFGLAGNEQYF,TGTGCCAGCAGCTTCGGACTAGCGGGAAACGAGCAGTACTTC
TRBJ2-2,-,-,TRBV27,CASSFVAYSSGELFF,TGTGCCAGCAGTTTCGTAGCTTACTCTTCCGGGGAGCTGTTTTTT
TRBJ2-2,once,TRBD1,TRBV19,CASSADRVAGELFF,TGTGCCAGTAGTGCGGACAGGGTAGCCGGGGAGCTGTTTTTT
TRBJ1-1,-,-,TRBV11-2,CASSYTQGTEAFF,TGTGCCAGCAGCTATACACAGGGAACTGAAGCTTTCTTT
TRBJ2-1,-,TRBD2,TRBV28,CASAEGVAGLNEQFF,TGTGCCAGCGCCGAAGGGGTAGCGGGGCTTAATGAGCAGTTCTTC
TRBJ2-7,-,-,TRBV27,CASSLSSGNEQYF,TGTGCCAGCAGTTTATCCTCGGGAAACGAGCAGTACTTC
TRBJ1-4,-,-,TRBV7-9,CASSLPRVTNEKLFF,TGTGCCAGCAGCCTCCCAAGAGTAACTAATGAAAAACTGTTTTTT
TRBJ2-7,-,-,TRBV21-1,CASSPGPGQASSYEQYF,TGTGCCAGCAGCCCGGGACCGGGACAGGCGAGCTCCTACGAGCAGTACTTC
TRBJ1-1,-,-,TRBV27,CASSSSTGLNTEAFF,TGTGCCAGCAGTTCCTCCACAGGGCTGAACACTGAAGCTTTCTTT
TRBJ2-1,few,TRBD1,TRBV5-6,CASSATGGISYNEQFF,TGTGCCAGCAGCGCTACAGGGGGGATCTCCTACAATGAGCAGTTCTTC
TRBJ2-7,-,TRBD2,TRBV5-4,CASRRTSGGAIEQYF,TGTGCCAGCAGGCGGACTAGCGGGGGGGCCATCGAGCAGTACTTC
TRBJ1-2,-,-,TRBV7-9,CASSLGDSPFHGYTF,TGTGCCAGCAGCTTAGGCGACAGCCCCTTTCATGGCTACACCTTC
TRBJ1-5,once,TRBD1,TRBV28,CASRPGTASQHF,TGTGCCAGCCGCCCCGGGACAGCTTCCCAGCATTTT
TRBJ2-7,-,-,TRBV18,CASSPLGRASYEQYF,TGTGCCAGCTCACCACTCGGCAGGGCCTCCTACGAGCAGTACTTC
TRBJ2-3,-,TRBD2,TRBV7-3,CASSRGLAGTDTQYF,TGTGCCAGCAGCAGAGGACTAGCGGGCACAGATACGCAGTATTTT
TRBJ1-2,few,-,TRBV10-2,CASWAGGAIYGYTF,TGCGCCAGCTGGGCAGGAGGGGCTATCTATGGCTACACCTTC
TRBJ2-5,-,TRBD1,TRBV15,CATSRVRAGGETQYF,TGTGCCACCAGCAGAGTGAGGGCAGGGGGAGAGACCCAGTACTTC
TRBJ2-7,-,-,TRBV6-1,CASSALDKGTYEQYF,TGTGCCAGCAGTGCCTTGGACAAGGGCACCTACGAGCAGTACTTC
TRBJ2-1,once,TRBD2,TRBV6-1,CASHTPGLAEEGFF,TGTGCCAGCCACACTCCGGGACTAGCGGAGGAGGGATTCTTC
TRBJ1-4,-,TRBD1,TRBV5-8,CASRPDRGLSTEKLFF,TGTGCCAGCAGACCGGACAGGGGATTGTCTACTGAAAAACTGTTTTTT
TRBJ2-7,-,-,TRBV7-3,CASSPRGGNEQYF,TGTGCCAGCAGCCCGCGAGGGGGTAACGAGCAGTACTTC
TRBJ2-7,-,-,TRBV30,CAWQPTPYEQYF,TGTGCCTGGCAGCCGACACCCTACGAGCAGTACTTC
TRBJ2-7,-,-,TRBV27,CASSTGQSYYEQYF,TGTGCCAGCAGTACCGGACAGAGCTACTACGAGCAGTACTTC